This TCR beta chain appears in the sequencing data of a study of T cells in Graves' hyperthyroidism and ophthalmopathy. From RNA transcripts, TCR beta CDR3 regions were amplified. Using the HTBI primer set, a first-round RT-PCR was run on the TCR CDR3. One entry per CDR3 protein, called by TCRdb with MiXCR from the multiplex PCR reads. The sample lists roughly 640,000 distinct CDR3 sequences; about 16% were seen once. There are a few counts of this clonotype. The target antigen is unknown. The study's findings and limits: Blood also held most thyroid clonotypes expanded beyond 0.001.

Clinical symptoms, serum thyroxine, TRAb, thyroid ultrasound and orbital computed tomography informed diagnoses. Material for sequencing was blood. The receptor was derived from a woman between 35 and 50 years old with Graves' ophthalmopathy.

CDR3 DNA sequence: TGTGCCAGCCTTCCCCGGGATTCGAACACCGGGGAGCTGTTTTTT. It encodes CASLPRDSNTGELFF. This sequence joins TRBV12-3 or TRBV12-4 and TRBJ2-2; a possible D gene is TRBD2 (5 bases). The V gene lost 8 bases and the J gene lost 0 bases, with 13 bases spanning the gap. CDR3 length: 15 amino acids.